Listed below are T cell receptor beta chains from one sample, sequenced in a study of T cell repertoires and HLA-DP antigens. Antigens of these TCRs are unknown. The assay was immunoSEQ multiplex PCR, and TCRdb's table has in-frame clones only and misses some. The repertoire holds approximately 89,000 clones, with roughly nine tenths as singletons. The sample taken for sequencing was CD4+ T cells from PBMCs. These receptors were taken from a man in his fifties in good health and CMV-seronegative. Both conserved end residues are part of each CDR3. A D gene is named only where the DNA matches it firmly. Not all rows give a size; the values are once, few, many and, for expanded clones, a class.

D,J,length,V,size,DNA,CDR3
TRBD1,TRBJ1-2,13,TRBV29-1,.,TGCAGCGTTGGGGAGGGACAGAGCTATGGCTACACCTTC,CSVGEGQSYGYTF
.,TRBJ2-7,12,TRBV29-1,.,TGCAGCGTTGTTGGCGGAGCCTACGAGCAGTACTTC,CSVVGGAYEQYF
.,TRBJ2-1,14,TRBV18,.,TGTGCCAGCTCACCCCCCGGGGGCTACAATGAGCAGTTCTTC,CASSPPGGYNEQFF
.,TRBJ2-7,12,TRBV5-4,once,TGTGCCAGCCAGGGTATCCTTGGTGAGCAGTACTTC,CASQGILGEQYF
.,TRBJ2-3,13,TRBV4-3,.,TGCGCCAGCAGCCAAACGGTAGCAGATACGCAGTATTTT,CASSQTVADTQYF
.,TRBJ1-2,13,TRBV5-4,.,TGTGCCAGCAGCTCGCCGCGACTCTATGGCTACACCTTC,CASSSPRLYGYTF
TRBD2,TRBJ2-1,16,TRBV5-4,.,TGTGCCAGCAGCTCGGGACTAGCGGGCTCCTACAATGAGCAGTTCTTC,CASSSGLAGSYNEQFF
.,TRBJ1-5,13,TRBV5-1,.,TGCGCCAGCAGCTTGGAGGTCAATCAGCCCCAGCATTTT,CASSLEVNQPQHF
.,TRBJ1-4,14,TRBV19,.,TGTGCCAGTAGTAACGTTGCAACTAATGAAAAACTGTTTTTT,CASSNVATNEKLFF
.,TRBJ2-7,16,TRBV6-1,.,TGTGCCAGCAGTGAAGCTTGGTTACTCCTTTCCTACGAGCAGTACTTC,CASSEAWLLLSYEQYF
.,TRBJ1-2,12,TRBV28,.,TGTGCCAGCAGTTCCACTGACTATGGCTACACCTTC,CASSSTDYGYTF
TRBD1,TRBJ1-6,12,TRBV5-1,.,TGCGCCAGCTGGGACAGTAATTCACCCCTCCACTTT,CASWDSNSPLHF
.,TRBJ1-3,13,TRBV5-4,.,TGTGCCAGCAAGGCGTACTCTGGAAACACCATATATTTT,CASKAYSGNTIYF
.,TRBJ2-7,14,TRBV4-1,.,TGCGCCAGCAGCCGGGGATCTGGAGCCTACGAGCAGTACTTC,CASSRGSGAYEQYF
.,TRBJ2-3,15,TRBV18,.,TGTGCCAGCTCACCACTGGGGGGCTCCACAGATACGCAGTATTTT,CASSPLGGSTDTQYF
.,TRBJ1-1,15,TRBV7-3,.,TGTGCCAGCAGCTTATTCGGTCAGGGGAGGACTGAAGCTTTCTTT,CASSLFGQGRTEAFF
TRBD2,TRBJ2-3,16,TRBV7-2,.,TGTGCCAGCACCTCTAGCGGGGGCTTTGTGAAAAATACGCAGTATTTT,CASTSSGGFVKNTQYF
.,TRBJ1-5,13,TRBV23-1,.,TGCGCCAGCAGTCAAGGGAGCTGTCAGCCCCAGCATTTT,CASSQGSCQPQHF
.,TRBJ2-3,16,TRBV28,.,TGTGCCAGCAGTAAATACAAAACCCATAGCACAGATACGCAGTATTTT,CASSKYKTHSTDTQYF
TRBD1,TRBJ2-1,13,TRBV30,once,TGTGCCTGGAGTGGGACAGGGAACAATGAGCAGTTCTTC,CAWSGTGNNEQFF
.,TRBJ2-5,14,TRBV5-4,once,TGTGCCAGCAGCCACAGAGACAGTACGGGGACCCAGTACTTC,CASSHRDSTGTQYF
TRBD2,TRBJ2-1,16,TRBV27,few,TGTGCCAGCAGTCAATCCGGGACTAGCGGGAGTAATGAGCAGTTCTTC,CASSQSGTSGSNEQFF
TRBD1,TRBJ2-2,16,TRBV29-1,few,TGCAGCGTTGTAAATCTCACCGGGACAGGTACCGGGGAGCTGTTTTTT,CSVVNLTGTGTGELFF
.,TRBJ2-5,17,TRBV9,.,TGTGCCAGCAGCGAAGGGGTTGGGACCCTGACTGAAGAGACCCAGTACTTC,CASSEGVGTLTEETQYF
.,TRBJ2-5,13,TRBV7-9,once,TGTGCCAGCAGCCTTGGTGGGATAGAGACCCAGTACTTC,CASSLGGIETQYF
.,TRBJ2-7,13,TRBV6-4,.,TGTGCCATCGCCAAGGGGCTCACCTACGAGCAGTACTTC,CAIAKGLTYEQYF